The 10 T cell receptor beta chains given below trace back to one sample, sequenced in a study of beta chain features in type 1 diabetes. Findings and limits, study-wide: Shorter TCRB CDR3s, moderately but significantly so, were found in Type 1 diabetes patients in all four CD4+ subsets.

No antigen has been assigned to these receptors. Expressed TCRB transcripts were sequenced after all isolated RNA was converted to cDNA. TCRdb keeps only in-frame clones here, not all; method: immunoSEQ multiplex PCR. This repertoire shows 20,000 to 25,000 clones, more than 45% found once; its top ten account for 0.35% to 0.4%. The sample comprised stem cell memory CD4+ T cells from blood. Source of these receptors: a man aged 18 to 35 with type 1 diabetes.

This clone appeared a single time. This chain's CDR3 is CASSLRPMNTEAFF. The CDR3, as DNA: TGTGCCAGCAGCTTACGCCCTATGAACACTGAAGCTTTCTTT. The chain is built from TRBV7-2 and TRBJ1-1; no firm D call. Germline V CDR1 and CDR2: SGHTA, FQGNSA. The CDR3 has 14 residues. V lost 2 bases and J lost 0, with 7 bases in between. Based on the CDR3 plus reference TRBV7-2 and TRBJ1-1, the full variable domain is GAGVSQSPSNKVTEKGKDVELRCDPISGHTALYWYRQSLGQGLEFLIYFQGNSAPDKSGLPSDRFSAERTGGSVSTLTIQRTQQEDSAVYLCASSLRPMNTEAFFGQGTRLTVV.

V usage is TRBV28 and J usage is TRBJ2-3; 8 nucleotides agree with TRBD1. V shed 4 bases, J shed 1 base, and the junction held 4 bases outside the gene matches. The CDR3 has 15 residues. Germline assignment: CDR1 MDHEN and CDR2 SYDVKM. CDR3 bases: TGTGCCAGCAGTTCGGGACAGGCAGGCACAGATACGCAGTATTTT. Its protein product is CASSSGQAGTDTQYF.

V gene TRBV7-9 combines with J gene TRBJ2-1; TRBD1 is a possible D gene (6 bases). CDR1 is SEHNR and CDR2 is FQNEAQ in the germline V gene (reference sequence). Trimming shortened V by 2 bases and J by 6 bases, and 11 bases separated the two germline ends. CDR3 length: 14 amino acids. Here the CDR3 DNA reads TGTGCCAGCAGCTTAATGGGGGCAGGCAATGAGCAGTTCTTC. Translated: CASSLMGAGNEQFF.

The chain carries TRBV27 and TRBJ1-5; tentative D call: TRBD1 (5 bases). V was clipped by 3 bases and J by 0 bases, with 12 bases between them. CDR1 is MNHEY and CDR2 is SMNVEV in the germline V gene (reference sequence). The length of the CDR3 is 16 residues. In nucleotides, the CDR3 is TGTGCCAGCAGTTTTACGGGTAGGGGTAGCAATCAGCCCCAGCATTTT. Translated, it gives CASSFTGRGSNQPQHF.

The CDR3 bases are TGCGCCAGCAGGCTAGCGGGAGGTATCAATGAGCAGTTCTTC. Translating gives CASRLAGGINEQFF. The chain joins TRBV5-1 to TRBJ2-1; 11 positions agree with TRBD2. The CDR3 totals 14 residues. V lost 5 bases to trimming and J lost 6 bases; unmatched junction nucleotides: 4. CDR1 and CDR2 from the germline V gene are SGHRS and YFSETQ.

This clone has more than one count but fewer than ten. This sequence joins TRBV10-3 and TRBJ2-1, with TRBD2 matching over 15 bases. CDR1 is ENHRY and CDR2 is SYGVKD in the germline V gene. CDR3 size: 18 residues. The junction had 3 bases not matched to a gene; V was cut back by 3 bases and J by 0 bases. CDR3 protein: CAISDGLAGGNSYNEQFF. The CDR3 bases are TGTGCCATCAGTGACGGACTAGCGGGAGGGAACTCCTACAATGAGCAGTTCTTC.

The chain uses TRBV12-5 and TRBJ2-1; maybe TRBD1 (5 bases). V shed 1 base and J shed 6 bases, with 7 bases lying between them. Germline V lookup: CDR1 LGHNT, CDR2 FRNRAP. This CDR3 has 13 amino acids. The CDR3 is CASGLDQGNEQFF. In DNA, the CDR3 is TGTGCTAGTGGTTTGGATCAGGGCAATGAGCAGTTCTTC.

This clone was counted a few times. The rearrangement links TRBV6-1 to TRBJ2-7; a weak D match, TRBD2 (5 bases). This CDR3 has 12 residues. Germline values: CDR1 MNHNS, CDR2 SASEGT. Trimming left V 6 bases short and J 6 bases short, with 12 bases between. The CDR3 DNA is TGTGCCAGCAGGGTTCAGGAGGTCGAGCAGTACTTC. This sequence encodes CASRVQEVEQYF.

This clone was detected once. The chain links TRBV27 to TRBJ2-2; 7 bases are a match to TRBD1. The CDR3 runs 18 residues. Germline trimming cut 5 bases from V and 3 bases from J; bases unmatched to any gene: 15. Germline V gives CDR1 MNHEY, CDR2 SMNVEV (reference sequence). CDR3 sequence (DNA): TGTGCCAGCAGTCCCCGATCCTCAGGGGGTGATGACACCGGGGAGCTGTTTTTT. Translating gives CASSPRSSGGDDTGELFF.

The chain couples TRBV5-1 to TRBJ2-3; maybe TRBD1 (5 bases). V gave up 0 bases and J gave up 2 bases, with 13 bases separating them. CDR3 length: 16 residues. The germline V gene has CDR1 SGHRS and CDR2 YFSETQ. The CDR3 protein is CASSLEGNSPTDTQYF. The CDR3 DNA is TGCGCCAGCAGCTTGGAGGGGAACAGCCCCACAGATACGCAGTATTTT.